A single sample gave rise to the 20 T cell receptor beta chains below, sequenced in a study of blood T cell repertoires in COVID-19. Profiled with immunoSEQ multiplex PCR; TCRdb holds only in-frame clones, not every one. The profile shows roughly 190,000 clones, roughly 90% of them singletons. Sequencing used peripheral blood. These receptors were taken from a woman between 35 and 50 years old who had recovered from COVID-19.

The CDR3 here is CASSASAGVYNEQFF. In DNA, the CDR3 is TGTGCCAGCAGCGCCTCGGCGGGAGTCTACAATGAGCAGTTCTTC. The chain links TRBV9 to TRBJ2-1, with 7 bases matching TRBD2. Trimming cost V 3 bases and J 3 bases; bases outside gene matches: 6. This CDR3 is 15 amino acids long. Germline CDR1 and CDR2: SGDLS and YYNGEE. The complete variable domain, with remaining parts taken from reference TRBV9 and TRBJ2-1, reads DSGVTQTPKHLITATGQRVTLRCSPRSGDLSVYWYQQSLDQGLQFLIQYYNGEERAKGNILERFSAQQFPDLHSELNLSSLELGDSALYFCASSASAGVYNEQFFGPGTRLTVL.

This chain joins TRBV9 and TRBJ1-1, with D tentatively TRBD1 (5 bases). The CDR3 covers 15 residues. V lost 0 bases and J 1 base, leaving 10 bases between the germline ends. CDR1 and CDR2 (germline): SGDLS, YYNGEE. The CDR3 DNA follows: TGTGCCAGCAGCGTAGTGGGGACTACGAACACTGAAGCTTTCTTT. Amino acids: CASSVVGTTNTEAFF.

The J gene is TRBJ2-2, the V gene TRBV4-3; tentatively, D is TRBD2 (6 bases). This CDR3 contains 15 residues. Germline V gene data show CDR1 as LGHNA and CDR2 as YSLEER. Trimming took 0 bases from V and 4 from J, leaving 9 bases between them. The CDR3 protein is CASSQDRRGTGELFF. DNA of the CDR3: TGCGCCAGCAGCCAAGATAGGAGGGGCACCGGGGAGCTGTTTTTT.

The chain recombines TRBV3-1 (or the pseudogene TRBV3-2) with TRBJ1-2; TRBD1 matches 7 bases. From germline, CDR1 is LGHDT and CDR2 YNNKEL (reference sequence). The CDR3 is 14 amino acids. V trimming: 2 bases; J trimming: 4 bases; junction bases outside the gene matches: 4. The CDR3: CASSQRDRSYGYTF. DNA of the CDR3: TGTGCCAGCAGCCAACGGGACAGATCCTATGGCTACACCTTC.

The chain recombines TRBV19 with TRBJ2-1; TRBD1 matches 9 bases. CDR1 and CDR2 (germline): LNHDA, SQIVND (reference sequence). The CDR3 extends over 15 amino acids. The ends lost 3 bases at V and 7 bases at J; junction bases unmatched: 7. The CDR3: CASSMRDRVGNEQFF. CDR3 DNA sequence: TGTGCCAGTAGTATGAGGGACAGGGTTGGGAATGAGCAGTTCTTC.

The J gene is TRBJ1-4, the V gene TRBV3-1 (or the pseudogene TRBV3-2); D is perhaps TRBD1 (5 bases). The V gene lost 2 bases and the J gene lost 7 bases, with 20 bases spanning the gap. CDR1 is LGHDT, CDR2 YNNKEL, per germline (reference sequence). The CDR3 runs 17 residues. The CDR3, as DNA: TGTGCCAGCAGCCAAACCCCAGCGGGGATAAGGGGTGAAAAACTGTTTTTT. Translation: CASSQTPAGIRGEKLFF.

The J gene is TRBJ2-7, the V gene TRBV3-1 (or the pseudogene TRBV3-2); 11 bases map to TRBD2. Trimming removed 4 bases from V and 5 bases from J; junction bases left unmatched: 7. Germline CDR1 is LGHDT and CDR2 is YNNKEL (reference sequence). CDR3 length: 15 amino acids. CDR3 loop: CASSRRVLAGDEQYF. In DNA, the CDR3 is TGTGCCAGCAGCCGAAGGGTACTAGCGGGAGACGAGCAGTACTTC.

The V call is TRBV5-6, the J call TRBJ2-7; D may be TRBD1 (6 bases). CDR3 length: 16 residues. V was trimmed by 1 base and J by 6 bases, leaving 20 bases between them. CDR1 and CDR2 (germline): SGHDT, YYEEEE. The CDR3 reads CASSLRSPAGAGEQYF. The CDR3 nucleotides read TGTGCCAGCAGCTTGCGGAGCCCGGCAGGGGCGGGCGAGCAGTACTTC.

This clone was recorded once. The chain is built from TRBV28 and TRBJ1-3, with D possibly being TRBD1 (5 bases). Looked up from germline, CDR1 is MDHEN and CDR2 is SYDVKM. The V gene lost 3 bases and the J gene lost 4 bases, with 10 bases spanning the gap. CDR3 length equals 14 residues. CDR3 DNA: TGTGCCAGCAGTTTCGGGGGGATGGGAAACACCATATATTTT. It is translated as CASSFGGMGNTIYF.

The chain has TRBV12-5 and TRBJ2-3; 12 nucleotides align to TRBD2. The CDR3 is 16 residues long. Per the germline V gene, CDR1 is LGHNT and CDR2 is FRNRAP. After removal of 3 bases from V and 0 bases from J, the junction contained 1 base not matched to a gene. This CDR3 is CASGFGTSGSTDTQYF. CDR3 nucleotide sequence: TGTGCTAGTGGTTTCGGGACTAGCGGGAGCACAGATACGCAGTATTTT.

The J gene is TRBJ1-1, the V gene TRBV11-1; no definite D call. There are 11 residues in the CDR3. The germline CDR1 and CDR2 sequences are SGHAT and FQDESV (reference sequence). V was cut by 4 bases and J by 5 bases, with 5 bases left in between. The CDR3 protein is CASSSGTEAFF. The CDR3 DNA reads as TGTGCCAGCAGCTCAGGAACTGAAGCTTTCTTT.

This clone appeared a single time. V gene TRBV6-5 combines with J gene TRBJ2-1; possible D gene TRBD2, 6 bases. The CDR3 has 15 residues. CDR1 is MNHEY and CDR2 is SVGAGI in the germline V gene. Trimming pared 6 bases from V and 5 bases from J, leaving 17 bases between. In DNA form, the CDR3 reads TGTGCCAGCAGGACTACTAGCCTCGGAGACAATGAGCAGTTCTTC. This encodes CASRTTSLGDNEQFF.

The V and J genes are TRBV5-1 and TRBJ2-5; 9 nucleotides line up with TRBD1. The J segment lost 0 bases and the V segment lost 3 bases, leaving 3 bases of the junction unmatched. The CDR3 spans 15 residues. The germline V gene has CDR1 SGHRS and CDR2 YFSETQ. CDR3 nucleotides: TGCGCCAGCAGCTCGGGACAGGGAAACCAAGAGACCCAGTACTTC. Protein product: CASSSGQGNQETQYF. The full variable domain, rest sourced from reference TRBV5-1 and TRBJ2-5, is KAGVTQTPRYLIKTRGQQVTLSCSPISGHRSVSWYQQTPGQGLQFLFEYFSETQRNKGNFPGRFSGRQFSNSRSEMNVSTLELGDSALYLCASSSGQGNQETQYFGPGTRLLVL.

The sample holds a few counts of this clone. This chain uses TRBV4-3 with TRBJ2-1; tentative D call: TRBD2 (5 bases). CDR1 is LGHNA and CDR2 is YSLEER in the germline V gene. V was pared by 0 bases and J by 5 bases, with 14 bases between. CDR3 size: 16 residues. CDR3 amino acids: CASSQDNGNSHNEQFF. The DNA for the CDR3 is TGCGCCAGCAGCCAAGATAACGGGAATTCTCACAATGAGCAGTTCTTC.

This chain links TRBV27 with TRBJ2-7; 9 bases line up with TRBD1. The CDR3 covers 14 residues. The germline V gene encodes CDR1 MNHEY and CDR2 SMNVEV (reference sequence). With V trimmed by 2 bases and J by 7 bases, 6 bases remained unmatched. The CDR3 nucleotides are TGTGCCAGCAGTTTAGGGACAGGGTACGGGGAGCAGTACTTC. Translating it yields CASSLGTGYGEQYF.

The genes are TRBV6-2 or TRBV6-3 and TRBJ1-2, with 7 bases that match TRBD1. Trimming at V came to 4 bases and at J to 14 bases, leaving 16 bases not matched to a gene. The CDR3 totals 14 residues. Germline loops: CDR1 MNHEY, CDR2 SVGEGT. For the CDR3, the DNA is TGTGCCAGCAGTTCATCCGGGACAGAATTTACAAGGACCTTC. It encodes CASSSSGTEFTRTF.

The CDR3 sequence: CASSQDRASGSGYTF. The CDR3 DNA is TGTGCCAGCAGCCAAGATAGGGCCAGCGGGTCTGGCTACACCTTC. V usage is TRBV4-2 and J usage is TRBJ1-2; D gene ambiguous. CDR1 and CDR2 from the germline V gene are LGHNA and YNFKEQ. This CDR3 spans 15 amino acids. The V end was cut by 0 bases, the J end by 7 bases, with 15 bases between.

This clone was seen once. CDR3 in amino acids: CAISESGPYGYTF. The CDR3 bases are TGTGCCATCAGTGAGTCGGGGCCTTATGGCTACACCTTC. The V gene is TRBV10-3, the J gene TRBJ1-2, with D perhaps TRBD1 (5 bases). Germline V CDR1 and CDR2: ENHRY, SYGVKD. The V and J ends lost 0 bases and 5 bases respectively, with 7 bases between them. The CDR3 is 13 amino acids.

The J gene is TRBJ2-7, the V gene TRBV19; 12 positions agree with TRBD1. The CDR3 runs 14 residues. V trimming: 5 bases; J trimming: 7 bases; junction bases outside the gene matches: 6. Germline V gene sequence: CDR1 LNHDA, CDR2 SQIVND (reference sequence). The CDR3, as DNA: TGTGCCAGTAGTGGGACAGGGGGCATAGGGGAGCAGTACTTC. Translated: CASSGTGGIGEQYF.

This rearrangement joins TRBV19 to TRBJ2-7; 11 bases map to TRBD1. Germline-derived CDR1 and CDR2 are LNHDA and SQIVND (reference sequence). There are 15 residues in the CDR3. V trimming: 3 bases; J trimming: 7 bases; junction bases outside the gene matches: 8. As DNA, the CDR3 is TGTGCCAGTAGTATCCTCGGACAGGGGGCTAAAGAGCAGTACTTC. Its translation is CASSILGQGAKEQYF.